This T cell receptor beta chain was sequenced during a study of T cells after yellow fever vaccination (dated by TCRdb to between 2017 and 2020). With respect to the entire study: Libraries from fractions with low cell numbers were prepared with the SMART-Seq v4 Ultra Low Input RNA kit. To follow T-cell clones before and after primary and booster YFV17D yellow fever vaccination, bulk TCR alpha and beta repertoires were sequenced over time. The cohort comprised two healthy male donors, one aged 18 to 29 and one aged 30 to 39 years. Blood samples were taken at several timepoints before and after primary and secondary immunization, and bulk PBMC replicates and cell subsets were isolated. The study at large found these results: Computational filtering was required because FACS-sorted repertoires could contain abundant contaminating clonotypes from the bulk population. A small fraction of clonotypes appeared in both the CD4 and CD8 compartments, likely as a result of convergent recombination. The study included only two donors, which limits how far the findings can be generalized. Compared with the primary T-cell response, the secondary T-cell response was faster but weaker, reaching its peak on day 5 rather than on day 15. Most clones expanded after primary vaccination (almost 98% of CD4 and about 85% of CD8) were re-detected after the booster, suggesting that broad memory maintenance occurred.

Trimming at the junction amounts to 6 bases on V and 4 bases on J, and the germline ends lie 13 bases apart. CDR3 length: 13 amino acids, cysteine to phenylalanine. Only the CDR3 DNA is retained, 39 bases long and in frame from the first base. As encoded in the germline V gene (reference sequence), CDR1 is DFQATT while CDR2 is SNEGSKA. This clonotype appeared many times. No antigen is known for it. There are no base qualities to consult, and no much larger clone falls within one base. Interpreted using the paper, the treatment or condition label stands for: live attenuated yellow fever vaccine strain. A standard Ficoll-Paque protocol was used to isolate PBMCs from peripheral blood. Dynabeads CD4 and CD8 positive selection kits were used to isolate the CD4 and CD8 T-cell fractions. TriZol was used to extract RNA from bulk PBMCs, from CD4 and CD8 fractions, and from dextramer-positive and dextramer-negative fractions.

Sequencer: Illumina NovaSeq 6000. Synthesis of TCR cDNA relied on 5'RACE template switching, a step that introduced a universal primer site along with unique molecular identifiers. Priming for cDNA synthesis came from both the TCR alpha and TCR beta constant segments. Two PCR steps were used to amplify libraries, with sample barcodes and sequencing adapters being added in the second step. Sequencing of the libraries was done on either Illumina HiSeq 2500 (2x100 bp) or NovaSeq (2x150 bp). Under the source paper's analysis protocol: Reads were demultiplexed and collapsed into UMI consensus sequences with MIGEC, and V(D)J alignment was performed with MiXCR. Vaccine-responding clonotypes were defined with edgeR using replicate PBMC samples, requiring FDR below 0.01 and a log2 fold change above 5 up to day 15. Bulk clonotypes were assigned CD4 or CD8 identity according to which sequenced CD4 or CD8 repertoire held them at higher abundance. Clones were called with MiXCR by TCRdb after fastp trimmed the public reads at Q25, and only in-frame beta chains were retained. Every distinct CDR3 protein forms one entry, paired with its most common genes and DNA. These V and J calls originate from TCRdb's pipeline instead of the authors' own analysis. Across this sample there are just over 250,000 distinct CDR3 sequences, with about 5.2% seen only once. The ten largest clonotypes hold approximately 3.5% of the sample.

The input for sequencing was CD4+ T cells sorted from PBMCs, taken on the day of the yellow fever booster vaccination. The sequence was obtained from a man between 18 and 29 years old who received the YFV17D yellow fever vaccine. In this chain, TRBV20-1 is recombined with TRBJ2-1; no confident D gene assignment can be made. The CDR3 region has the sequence CSAPETGYNEQFF. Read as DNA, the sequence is TGCAGTGCCCCGGAGACTGGTTACAATGAGCAGTTCTTC.